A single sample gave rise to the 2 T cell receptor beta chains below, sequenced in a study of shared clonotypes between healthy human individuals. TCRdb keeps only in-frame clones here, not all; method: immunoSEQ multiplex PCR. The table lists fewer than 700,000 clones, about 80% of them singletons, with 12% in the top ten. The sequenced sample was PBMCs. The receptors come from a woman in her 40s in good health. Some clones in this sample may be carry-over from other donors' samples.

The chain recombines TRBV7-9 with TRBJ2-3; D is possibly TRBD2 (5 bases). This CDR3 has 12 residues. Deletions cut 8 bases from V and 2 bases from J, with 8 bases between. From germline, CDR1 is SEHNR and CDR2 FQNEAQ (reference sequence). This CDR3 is CASGLLTDTQYF. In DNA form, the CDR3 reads TGTGCCAGCGGACTCCTCACAGATACGCAGTATTTT. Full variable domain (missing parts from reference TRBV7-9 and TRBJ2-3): DTGVSQNPRHKITKRGQNVTFRCDPISEHNRLYWYRQTLGQGPEFLTYFQNEAQLEKSRLLSDRFSAERPKGSFSTLEIQRTEQGDSAMYLCASGLLTDTQYFGPGTRLTVL.

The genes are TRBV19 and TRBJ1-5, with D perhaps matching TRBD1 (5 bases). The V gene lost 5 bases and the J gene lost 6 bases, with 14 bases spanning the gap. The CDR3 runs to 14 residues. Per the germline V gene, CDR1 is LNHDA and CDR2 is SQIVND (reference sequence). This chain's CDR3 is CASSPTVRGQPQHF. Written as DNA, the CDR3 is TGTGCCAGTAGTCCCACGGTTAGGGGTCAGCCCCAGCATTTT.